The 14 T cell receptor beta chains reported below all come from one sample, sequenced in a study of blood T cells in healthy people across ages (dated by TCRdb to the mid-2010s). Preparation of the library involved 5' RACE. Sequenced on an Illumina HiSeq 2500. A second 7 to 11 cycle PCR used a sample-barcoded 5' primer and a J-beta primer mix. Clones were called with MiXCR by TCRdb after fastp trimmed the public reads at Q25, and only in-frame beta chains were retained. Identical CDR3 protein sequences are pooled into one entry, listed with their most common genes and DNA. Within this sample are hundreds of thousands of distinct CDR3 sequences, with around 45% of them counted one time only. The ten largest account for about a sixth of the sample. The source material was blood. The receptors originated from a man at least 80 years old in good health.

The genes are TRBV7-9 and TRBJ2-2; D not resolved. The CDR3 is 12 residues long. Germline V gene data show CDR1 as SEHNR and CDR2 as FQNEAQ (reference sequence). The V gene lost 8 bases and the J gene lost 2 bases, with 6 bases spanning the gap. The CDR3: CASPLNTGELFF. CDR3 DNA: TGTGCCAGCCCTCTAAACACCGGGGAGCTGTTTTTT.

V usage is TRBV28 and J usage is TRBJ2-5; 7 nucleotides agree with TRBD2. The CDR3 is 17 amino acids. CDR1 and CDR2 (germline): MDHEN, SYDVKM. V was clipped by 2 bases and J by 7 bases; unmatched bases: 16. In nucleotides, the CDR3 is TGTGCCAGCAGTTTAGTCCCTCTAGCGGACTCTCGGGCGACCCAGTACTTC. Protein product: CASSLVPLADSRATQYF. The full variable domain, completed using reference TRBV28 and TRBJ2-5, is DVKVTQSSRYLVKRTGEKVFLECVQDMDHENMFWYRQDPGLGLRLIYFSYDVKMKEKGDIPEGYSVSREKKERFSLILESASTNQTSMYLCASSLVPLADSRATQYFGPGTRLLVL.

The chain carries TRBV2 and TRBJ1-4; a weak D match, TRBD1 (5 bases). Deletions cut 3 bases from V and 10 bases from J, with 12 bases between. CDR3 size: 13 residues. The germline gives CDR1 SNHLY, CDR2 FYNNEI. In nucleotides, the CDR3 is TGTGCCAGCAGTGACCAGGGTAGCGTAAAACTGTTTTTT. Protein: CASSDQGSVKLFF.

The V and J genes are TRBV2 and TRBJ2-4; a weak D match, TRBD1 (5 bases). The CDR3 totals 14 residues. CDR1 and CDR2 (germline): SNHLY, FYNNEI. V lost 6 bases to trimming and J lost 0 bases, with 9 bases between them. This CDR3 reads CASRRQLAKNIQYF. For the CDR3, the DNA is TGTGCCAGCAGACGACAGTTAGCCAAAAACATTCAGTACTTC.

The rearrangement uses TRBV5-4 and TRBJ2-7; a possible D gene is TRBD2 (6 bases). V was pared by 0 bases and J by 7 bases, with 20 bases between. This CDR3 contains 16 residues. CDR1 is SGHNT and CDR2 is YYREEE in the germline V gene (reference sequence). The CDR3 loop is CASSLEASASYNEQYF. CDR3 in DNA: TGTGCCAGCAGCTTGGAGGCTAGCGCATCCTACAATGAGCAGTACTTC.

The V gene is TRBV5-1, the J gene TRBJ2-5; 16 bases align to TRBD2. This CDR3 comprises 17 residues. Germline V gene sequence: CDR1 SGHRS, CDR2 YFSETQ. After removal of 4 bases from V and 5 bases from J, the junction contained 8 bases not matched to a gene. CDR3 sequence: CASSLGTSGRAMETQYF. The CDR3 DNA sequence: TGCGCCAGCAGCCTGGGGACTAGCGGGAGGGCGATGGAGACCCAGTACTTC.

The V call is TRBV20-1, the J call TRBJ2-1; a possible D gene is TRBD2 (5 bases). This CDR3 contains 13 residues. V lost 6 bases to trimming and J lost 10 bases, with 19 bases between them. The V gene's germline CDR1 is DFQATT and CDR2 SNEGSKA (reference sequence). CDR3 amino acids: CSAQPGDVFEQFF. The CDR3 DNA reads TGCAGTGCCCAACCCGGGGATGTTTTCGAGCAGTTCTTC.

The chain employs TRBV20-1 and TRBJ2-7; 8 positions agree with TRBD2. The J call may be mistaken, given a closer DNA end match to TRBJ2-5. The CDR3 runs 12 residues. Germline V gene sequence: CDR1 DFQATT, CDR2 SNEGSKA (reference sequence). The CDR3 loop reads CSAPAGVETQYF. Written as DNA, the CDR3 is TGCAGTGCCCCAGCGGGAGTGGAGACCCAGTACTTC.

About this clonotype itself: Mismatch with germline at one junction end may stem from a read error. The rearrangement links TRBV5-1 to TRBJ2-3, with 8 nucleotides matching TRBD1. The germline V gene has CDR1 SGHRS and CDR2 YFSETQ. The CDR3 contains 15 residues. CDR3 sequence (DNA): TGCGCCAGCAACTTGGGTAGCAGGGGGCAAGATACGCAGTATTTT. As protein: CASNLGSRGQDTQYF.

This clonotype was counted ten times or more. The chain is built from TRBV20-1 and TRBJ2-7, with D possibly matching TRBD2 (6 bases). V was shortened by 1 base and J by 4 bases, with 17 bases between the two germline ends. Germline V lookup: CDR1 DFQATT, CDR2 SNEGSKA (reference sequence). This CDR3 region has 15 residues. Written as DNA, the CDR3 is TGCAGTGCTAGAGCTCCGGGACTGACGGAGTACGAGCAGTACTTC. Protein product: CSARAPGLTEYEQYF.

A single count supports this clonotype. J is TRBJ1-2 and V is TRBV12-5; unclear D gene. The V end was cut by 2 bases, the J end by 3 bases, with 19 bases between. Germline-derived CDR1 and CDR2 are LGHNT and FRNRAP. CDR3 length equals 17 residues. The CDR3 protein is CASGLLPPSPVHYGYTF. DNA for the CDR3: TGTGCTAGTGGTTTGTTACCCCCCTCACCTGTTCACTATGGCTACACCTTC.

This clonotype is a singleton in its sample. This chain joins TRBV7-2 and TRBJ2-7; the D is unclear. The germline gives CDR1 SGHTA, CDR2 FQGNSA. V was cut by 0 bases and J by 6 bases, with 9 bases left in between. This CDR3 spans 13 amino acids. The CDR3 region has the DNA TGTGCCAGCAGCTTAGCGCGATTAGTCGAGCAGTACTTC. Translated, it gives CASSLARLVEQYF. Full variable domain (missing parts from reference TRBV7-2 and TRBJ2-7): GAGVSQSPSNKVTEKGKDVELRCDPISGHTALYWYRQSLGQGLEFLIYFQGNSAPDKSGLPSDRFSAERTGGSVSTLTIQRTQQEDSAVYLCASSLARLVEQYFGPGTRLTVT.

The chain combines TRBV10-3 with TRBJ2-5, with D tentatively TRBD2 (5 bases). V gave up 2 bases and J gave up 3 bases, with 19 bases separating them. This CDR3 has 17 residues. Germline CDR1 ENHRY, CDR2 SYGVKD. CDR3 sequence (DNA): TGTGCCATCAGTGAGCCCTCTCGCGGGCGGTACAAAGAGACCCAGTACTTC. Its translation is CAISEPSRGRYKETQYF.

The rearrangement uses TRBV10-2 and TRBJ2-7, with D unresolved. The CDR3 has 11 amino acids. CDR1 WSHSY and CDR2 SAAADI come from the germline V gene. V was cut by 3 bases and J by 3 bases, with 3 bases left in between. CDR3 nucleotides: TGCGCCAGCAGTGAATTCTACGAGCAGTACTTC. Its protein product is CASSEFYEQYF.